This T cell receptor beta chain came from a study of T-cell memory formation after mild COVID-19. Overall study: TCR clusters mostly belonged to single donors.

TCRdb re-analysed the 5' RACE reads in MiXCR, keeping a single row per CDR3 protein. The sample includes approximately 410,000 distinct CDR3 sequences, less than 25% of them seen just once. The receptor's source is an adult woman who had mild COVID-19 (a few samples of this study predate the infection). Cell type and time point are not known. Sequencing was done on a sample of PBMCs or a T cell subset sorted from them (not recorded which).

The CDR3 nucleotides are TGTGCCAGCAGCCAACCAGGGGCCGAGCAGTACTTC. Translated: CASSQPGAEQYF. This chain uses TRBV3-1 with TRBJ2-7; the D gene is possibly TRBD1 (6 bases). V was pared by 2 bases and J by 6 bases, with 8 bases between. The CDR3 totals 12 residues. In germline, CDR1 is LGHDT, CDR2 YNNKEL (reference sequence).